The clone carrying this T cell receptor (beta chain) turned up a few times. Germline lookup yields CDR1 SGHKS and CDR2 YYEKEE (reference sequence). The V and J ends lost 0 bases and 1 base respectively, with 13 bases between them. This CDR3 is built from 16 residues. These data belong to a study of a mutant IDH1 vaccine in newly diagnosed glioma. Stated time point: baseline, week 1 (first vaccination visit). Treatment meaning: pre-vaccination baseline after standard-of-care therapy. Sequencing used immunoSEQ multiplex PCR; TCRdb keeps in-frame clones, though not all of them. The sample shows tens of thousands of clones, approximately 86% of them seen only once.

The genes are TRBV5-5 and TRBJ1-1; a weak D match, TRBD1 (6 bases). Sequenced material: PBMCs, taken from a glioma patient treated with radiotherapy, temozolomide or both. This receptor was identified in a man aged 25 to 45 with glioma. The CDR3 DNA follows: TGTGCCAGCAGCTTGGTGAGGGGGGCAAAGAACACTGAAGCTTTCTTT. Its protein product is CASSLVRGAKNTEAFF.